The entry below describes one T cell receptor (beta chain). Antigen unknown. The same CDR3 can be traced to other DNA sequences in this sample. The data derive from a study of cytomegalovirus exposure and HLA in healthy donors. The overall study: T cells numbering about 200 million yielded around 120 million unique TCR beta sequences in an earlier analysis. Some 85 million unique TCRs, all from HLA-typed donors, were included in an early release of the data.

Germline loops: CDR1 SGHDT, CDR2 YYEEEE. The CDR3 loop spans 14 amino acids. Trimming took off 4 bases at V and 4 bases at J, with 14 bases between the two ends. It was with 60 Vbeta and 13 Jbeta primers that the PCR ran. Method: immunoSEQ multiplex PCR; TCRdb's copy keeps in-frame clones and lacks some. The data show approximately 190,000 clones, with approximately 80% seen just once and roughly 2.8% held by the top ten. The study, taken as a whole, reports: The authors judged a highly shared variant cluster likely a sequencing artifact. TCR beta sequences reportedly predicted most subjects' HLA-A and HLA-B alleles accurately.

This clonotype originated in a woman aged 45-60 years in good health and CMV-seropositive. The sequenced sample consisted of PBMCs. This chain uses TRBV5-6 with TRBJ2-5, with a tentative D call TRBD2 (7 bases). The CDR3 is CASSSTGGRETQYF. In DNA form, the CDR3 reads TGTGCCAGCAGCAGCACGGGGGGCCGAGAGACCCAGTACTTC.